This T cell receptor beta chain came from a study of metastatic and nonmetastatic thyroid tumors. Study summary: Samples came from malignant and benign thyroid patients, and repertoires were compared across blood and tumor or nodule tissue. Study outcomes and limitations: Versus benign nodules, malignant thyroid tumors reportedly had significantly higher TCR beta diversity, in blood and tumor.

As concerns this clone: Its antigen is as yet unknown.

With MiXCR, TCRdb reprocessed the PCR reads. The sample has 23,000 or so clones, roughly a quarter seen once. Patients underwent thyroid surgery, and none had received any treatment before it. The germline V gene has CDR1 SGHNT and CDR2 YENEEA. The CDR3 covers 15 residues. The V end lost 3 bases, the J end lost 5 bases, and 13 bases lay between the germline ends. The source is a female donor with papillary thyroid cancer or a benign thyroid nodule (not recorded which). Some clones in this sample may be carry-over from other donors' samples. The gene calls are TRBV11-3 and TRBJ2-2; D remains unclear. What was sequenced was tumor tissue. The DNA for the CDR3 is TGTGCCAGCAGCTTGTTGGGGTTGGAGACCGGGGAGCTGTTTTTT. It translates to CASSLLGLETGELFF.